The sequence of this TCR beta chain was determined in a study of blood T cells in healthy people across ages. Study-wide points: What prevented conclusive comparison of naive and antigen-experienced cells was that PBMCs were unsorted. Per million T cells, TCR beta diversity dropped roughly linearly as age increased.

A sample-barcoded 5' primer and a J-beta primer mix were used in a second PCR of about 7 to 12 cycles. Every molecule of cDNA carried a tag from a template-switch adaptor with 12 random nucleotides. TCRdb itself ran the 5' RACE reads through MiXCR, one entry per CDR3 protein. The sample holds 1.5 million to 2 million distinct CDR3 sequences, 28% seen once. Germline CDR1 is SGHTA and CDR2 is FQGNSA. The CDR3 extends over 14 amino acids. V lost 1 base, J lost 10 bases, and 11 bases lay in between. As concerns this clonotype: Its cognate antigen is unknown.

The sequencing sample was made of blood. The chain couples TRBV7-2 to TRBJ1-6; TRBD1 might be the D (5 bases). The clonotype comes from a woman in her 30s in good health. Here the CDR3 reads CASSLGGIGSPLHF. The CDR3 region has the DNA TGTGCCAGCAGCTTAGGGGGGATTGGATCACCCCTCCACTTT.